These 6 T cell receptor beta chains originate from one sample sequenced in a study of T cells in Graves' hyperthyroidism and ophthalmopathy. RNA transcripts yielded amplified TCR beta CDR3 regions. First-round RT-PCR of the TCR CDR3 relied on the HTBI primer set. Using its own MiXCR run on the multiplex PCR reads, TCRdb lists one record per CDR3 protein. In the table there are approximately 590,000 distinct CDR3 sequences, more than 15% of which are singletons. The sequenced material came from blood. These receptor sequences come from a woman aged 25 to 45 with Graves' hyperthyroidism.

Remarks on this clonotype: A read error is possible here, since a much larger clone lies one base away. The V gene is TRBV5-1, the J gene TRBJ2-1; no reliable D call. The CDR3 sequence is 14 residues long. The germline V gene has CDR1 SGHRS and CDR2 YFSETQ. CDR3 protein: CASGLTTPNNEQFF. CDR3 in DNA: TGCGCCAGCGGCTTGACAACCCCGAACAATGAGCAGTTCTTC.

This clonotype was seen more than once but under ten times. DNA of the CDR3: TGTGCCAGCAGCCAGCCGGGACCTGGGTCCGCTGAAGCTTTCTTT. It yields the protein CASSQPGPGSAEAFF. The rearrangement links TRBV14 to TRBJ1-1, with a tentative D call TRBD1 (5 bases). This CDR3 spans 15 amino acids. CDR1 SGHDN and CDR2 FVKESK come from the germline V gene. The germline V and J ends were trimmed by 3 bases and 6 bases, with 17 bases remaining between them.

This clonotype showed up just a few times. The genes are TRBV29-1 and TRBJ2-1; TRBD2 agrees at 10 bases. This CDR3 is 17 amino acids long. V dropped 6 bases and J dropped 5; count of bases not matched to a gene: 16. Germline CDR1 and CDR2: SQVTM and ANQGSEA. As DNA, the CDR3 is TGCAGCGTCTCTCAGCCCCGGCTAGCGGGAGACCACAATGAGCAGTTCTTC. Protein: CSVSQPRLAGDHNEQFF.

A few counts support this clonotype. The chain employs TRBV5-4 and TRBJ1-1; 9 bases fit TRBD1. Germline V lookup: CDR1 SGHNT, CDR2 YYREEE (reference sequence). This CDR3 spans 13 amino acids. Germline trimming cut 1 base from V and 11 bases from J; bases unmatched to any gene: 6. The CDR3 DNA sequence: TGTGCCAGCAGCTTGCCGGGACAGGGTATGGCTTTCTTT. It encodes CASSLPGQGMAFF.

The table lists this clonotype with a few counts. The chain carries TRBV19 and TRBJ2-3; D remains unclear. The CDR3 sequence is 11 residues long. From germline, CDR1 is LNHDA and CDR2 SQIVND (reference sequence). V lost 3 bases and J lost 4, with 2 bases in between. The CDR3 DNA reads as TGTGCCAGTAGTATCTCAGATACGCAGTATTTT. As protein: CASSISDTQYF.

This chain connects TRBV6-6 to TRBJ2-7, with D unclear. Looked up from germline, CDR1 is MNHNY and CDR2 is SVGAGI (reference sequence). The CDR3 covers 14 residues. V was shortened by 2 bases and J by 0 bases, with 8 bases between the two germline ends. In nucleotides, the CDR3 is TGTGCCAGCAGTTACGTCGACGGCTCCTACGAGCAGTACTTC. It translates to CASSYVDGSYEQYF.